This record concerns one TCR beta chain sequence. The CDR3 sequence is 17 residues long. Germline-derived CDR1 and CDR2 are LGHDT and YNNKEL (reference sequence). Trimming cost V 4 bases and J 3 bases, with 22 bases left between them. Study processing details: Amplification of reference gene primers was used by the study to estimate nucleated cell counts. Produced via immunoSEQ multiplex PCR; TCRdb's table is partial and in-frame only. The V and J calls and clone size were taken over from that table, and D and trimming were inferred from the DNA. Among some 160,000 clones, roughly 75% were seen once, and the ten largest hold 6.5%. This record comes from a study of blood T cell repertoires in COVID-19. The overall study: Sites in the United States, Italy and Spain provided acute and convalescent COVID-19 samples. T cells, B-cell-depleted T cells, or PBMCs supplied cDNA or gDNA.

This sequence joins TRBV3-1 (or the pseudogene TRBV3-2) and TRBJ2-7; D is uncertain. The TCR comes from a man in his sixties or seventies with active or convalescent COVID-19. Input material: peripheral blood. The CDR3 nucleotides read TGTGCCAGCAGCCCACCACGCCGTTCGGGTCTAGGCTACGAGCAGTACTTC. As protein: CASSPPRRSGLGYEQYF.